This T cell receptor beta chain emerged from a study of blood T cell repertoires in COVID-19. Background on the study: T cells, B-cell-depleted T cells, or PBMCs provided the cDNA or gDNA that served as material.

This CDR3 region has 12 residues. Trimming stripped 4 bases from V and 8 bases from J, with 12 bases between. Germline CDR1 is GTSNPN and CDR2 is SVGIG (reference sequence). Authors' analysis steps: Scientists estimated how many nucleated cells there were by amplifying reference gene primers. This table comes from immunoSEQ multiplex PCR, and its TCRdb copy is limited to in-frame clones, with some not included. The DNA gave D and trimming, while V, J and clone size come from that table. Of 85,000 to 130,000 clones in the sample, roughly nine tenths were seen once. The clonotype comes from a human donor in a cohort sampled during active COVID-19. The gene calls are TRBV30 and TRBJ2-1; D not certain. The sequencing sample was made of peripheral blood. The CDR3 DNA follows: TGTGCCTGGACTCCAGGTGTCTATGAGCAGTTCTTC. This codes for CAWTPGVYEQFF.